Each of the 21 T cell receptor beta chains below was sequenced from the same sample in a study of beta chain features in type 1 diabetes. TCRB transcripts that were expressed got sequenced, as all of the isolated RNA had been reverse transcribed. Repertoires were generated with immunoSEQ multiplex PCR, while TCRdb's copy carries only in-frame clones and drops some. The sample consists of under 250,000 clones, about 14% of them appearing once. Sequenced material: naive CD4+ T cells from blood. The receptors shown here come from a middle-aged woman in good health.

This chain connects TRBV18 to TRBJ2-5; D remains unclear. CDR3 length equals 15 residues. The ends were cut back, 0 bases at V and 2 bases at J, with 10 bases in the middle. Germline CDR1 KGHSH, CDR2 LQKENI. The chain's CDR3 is CASSPPRFKQETQYF. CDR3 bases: TGTGCCAGCTCACCACCGCGGTTCAAGCAAGAGACCCAGTACTTC.

The CDR3 region has the DNA TGTGCCAGCAGGCCGGGACTACCTTCAGATACGCAGTATTTT. The encoded protein is CASRPGLPSDTQYF. This sequence joins TRBV25-1 and TRBJ2-3; the match to TRBD2 covers 7 bases. Trimming at V came to 6 bases and at J to 4 bases, leaving 7 bases not matched to a gene. The CDR3 is 14 amino acids. The germline gives CDR1 MGHDK, CDR2 SYGVNS.

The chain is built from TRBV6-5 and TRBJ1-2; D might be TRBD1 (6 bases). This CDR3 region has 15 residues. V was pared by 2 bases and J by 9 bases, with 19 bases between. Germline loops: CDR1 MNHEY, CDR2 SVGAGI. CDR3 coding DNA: TGTGCCAGCAGTTACACGCCGGACAGCAGTATAAGCTACACCTTC. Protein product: CASSYTPDSSISYTF.

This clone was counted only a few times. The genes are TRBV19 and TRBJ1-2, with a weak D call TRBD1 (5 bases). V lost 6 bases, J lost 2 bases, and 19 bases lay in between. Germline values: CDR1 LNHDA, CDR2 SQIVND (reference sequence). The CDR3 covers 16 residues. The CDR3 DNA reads TGTGCCAGTAGGAGGACCGCGACCGGGGGGAACTATGGCTACACCTTC. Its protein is CASRRTATGGNYGYTF.

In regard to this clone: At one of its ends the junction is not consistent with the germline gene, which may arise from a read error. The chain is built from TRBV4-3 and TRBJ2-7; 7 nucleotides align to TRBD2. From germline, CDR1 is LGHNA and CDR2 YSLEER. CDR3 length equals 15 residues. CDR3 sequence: CASSVGVGGSFEQYF. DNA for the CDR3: TGCGCCAGCAGTGTTGGGGTGGGGGGGTCCTTCGAGCAGTACTTC.

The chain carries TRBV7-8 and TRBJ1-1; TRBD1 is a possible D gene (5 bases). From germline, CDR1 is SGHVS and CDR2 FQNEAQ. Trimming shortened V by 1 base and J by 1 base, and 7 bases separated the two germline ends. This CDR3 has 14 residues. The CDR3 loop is CASSLDQGNTEAFF. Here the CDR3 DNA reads TGTGCCAGCAGCTTAGATCAGGGGAACACTGAAGCTTTCTTT.

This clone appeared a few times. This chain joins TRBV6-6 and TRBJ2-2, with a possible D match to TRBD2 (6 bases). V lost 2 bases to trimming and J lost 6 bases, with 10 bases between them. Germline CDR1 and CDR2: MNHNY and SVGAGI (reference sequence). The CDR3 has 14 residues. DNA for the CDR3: TGTGCCAGCAGTTACCCCGGGGGTTCCGGGGAGCTGTTTTTT. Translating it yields CASSYPGGSGELFF.

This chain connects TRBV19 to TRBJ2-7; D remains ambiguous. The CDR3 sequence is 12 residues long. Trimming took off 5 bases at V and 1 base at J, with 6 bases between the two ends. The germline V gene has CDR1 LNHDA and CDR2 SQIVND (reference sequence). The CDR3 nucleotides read TGTGCCAGTAGTTCGAGATCCTACGAGCAGTACTTC. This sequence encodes CASSSRSYEQYF.

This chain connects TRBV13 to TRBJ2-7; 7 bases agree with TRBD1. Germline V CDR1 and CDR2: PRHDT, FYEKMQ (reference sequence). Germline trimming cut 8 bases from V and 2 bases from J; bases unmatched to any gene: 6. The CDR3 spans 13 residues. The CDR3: CASSPRGPYEQYF. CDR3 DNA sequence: TGTGCCAGCTCGCCTAGGGGGCCCTACGAGCAGTACTTC.

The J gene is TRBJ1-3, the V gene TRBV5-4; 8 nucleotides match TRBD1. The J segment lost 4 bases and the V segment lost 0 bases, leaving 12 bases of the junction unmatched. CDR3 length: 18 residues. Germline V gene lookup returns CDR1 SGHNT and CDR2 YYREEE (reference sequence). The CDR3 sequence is CASSLGPVWQGAGNTIYF. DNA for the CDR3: TGTGCCAGCAGCTTGGGGCCCGTATGGCAGGGGGCAGGAAACACCATATATTTT.

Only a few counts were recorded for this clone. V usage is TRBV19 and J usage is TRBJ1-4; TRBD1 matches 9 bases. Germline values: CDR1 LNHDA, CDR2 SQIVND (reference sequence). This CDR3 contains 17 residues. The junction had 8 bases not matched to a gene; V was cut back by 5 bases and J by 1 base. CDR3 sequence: CASSPGTGMRTNEKLFF. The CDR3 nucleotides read TGTGCCAGTAGTCCAGGGACAGGGATGCGAACTAATGAAAAACTGTTTTTT.

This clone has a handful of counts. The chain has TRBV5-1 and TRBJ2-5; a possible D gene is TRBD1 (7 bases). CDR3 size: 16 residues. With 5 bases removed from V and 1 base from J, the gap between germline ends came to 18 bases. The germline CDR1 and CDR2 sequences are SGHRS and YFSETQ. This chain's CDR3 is CASRKGGGALQETQYF. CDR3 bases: TGCGCCAGCAGAAAAGGGGGCGGGGCTCTCCAAGAGACCCAGTACTTC.

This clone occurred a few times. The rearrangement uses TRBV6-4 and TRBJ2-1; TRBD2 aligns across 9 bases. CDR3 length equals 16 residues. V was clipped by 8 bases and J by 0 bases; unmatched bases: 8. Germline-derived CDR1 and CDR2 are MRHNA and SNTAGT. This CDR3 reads CASGPSGTSSYNEQFF. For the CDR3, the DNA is TGTGCCAGCGGACCTAGCGGGACGAGCTCCTACAATGAGCAGTTCTTC.

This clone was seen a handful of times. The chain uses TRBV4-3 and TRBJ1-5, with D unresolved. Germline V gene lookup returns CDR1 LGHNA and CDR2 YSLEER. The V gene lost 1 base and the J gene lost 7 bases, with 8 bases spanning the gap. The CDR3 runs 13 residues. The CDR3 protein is CASSQGEGQPQHF. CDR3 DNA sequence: TGCGCCAGCAGCCAAGGGGAGGGACAGCCCCAGCATTTT.

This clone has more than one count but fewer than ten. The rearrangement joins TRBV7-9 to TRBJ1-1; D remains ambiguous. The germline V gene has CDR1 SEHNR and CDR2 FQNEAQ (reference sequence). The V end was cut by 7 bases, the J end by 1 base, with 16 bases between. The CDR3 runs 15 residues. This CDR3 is CASTFSSTGNTEAFF. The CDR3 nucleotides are TGTGCCAGCACCTTTAGCTCTACGGGGAACACTGAAGCTTTCTTT.

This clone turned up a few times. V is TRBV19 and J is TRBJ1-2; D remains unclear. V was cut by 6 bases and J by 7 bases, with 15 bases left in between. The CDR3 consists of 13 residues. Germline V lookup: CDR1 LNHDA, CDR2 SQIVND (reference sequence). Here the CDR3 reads CASSLLGESGYTF. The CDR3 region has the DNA TGTGCCAGTAGCCTTCTTGGGGAGAGTGGCTACACCTTC.

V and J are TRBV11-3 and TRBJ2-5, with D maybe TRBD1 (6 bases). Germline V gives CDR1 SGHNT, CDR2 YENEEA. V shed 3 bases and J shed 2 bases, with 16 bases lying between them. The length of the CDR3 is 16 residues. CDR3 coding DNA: TGTGCCAGCAGCTTCAGAAACAGGGTCATACAAGAGACCCAGTACTTC. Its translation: CASSFRNRVIQETQYF.

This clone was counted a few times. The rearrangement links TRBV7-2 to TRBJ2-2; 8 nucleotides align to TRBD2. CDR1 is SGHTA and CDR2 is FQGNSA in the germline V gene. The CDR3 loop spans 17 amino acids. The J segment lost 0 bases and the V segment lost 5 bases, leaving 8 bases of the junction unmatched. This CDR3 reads CASSLYGGGSNTGELFF. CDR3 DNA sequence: TGTGCCAGCAGCCTATATGGCGGGGGGTCGAACACCGGGGAGCTGTTTTTT.

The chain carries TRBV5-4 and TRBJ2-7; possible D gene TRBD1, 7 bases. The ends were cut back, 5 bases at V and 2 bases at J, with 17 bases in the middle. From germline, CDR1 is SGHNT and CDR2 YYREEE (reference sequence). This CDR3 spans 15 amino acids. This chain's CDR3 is CASRKSGRGAYEQYF. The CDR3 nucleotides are TGTGCCAGCAGAAAGTCGGGCAGGGGGGCCTACGAGCAGTACTTC.

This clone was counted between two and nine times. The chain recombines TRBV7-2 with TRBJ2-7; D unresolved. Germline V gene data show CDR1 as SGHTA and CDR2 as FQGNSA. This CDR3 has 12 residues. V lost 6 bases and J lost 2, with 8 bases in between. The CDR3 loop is CASSSGPYEQYF. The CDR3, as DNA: TGTGCCAGCAGTTCGGGTCCCTACGAGCAGTACTTC.

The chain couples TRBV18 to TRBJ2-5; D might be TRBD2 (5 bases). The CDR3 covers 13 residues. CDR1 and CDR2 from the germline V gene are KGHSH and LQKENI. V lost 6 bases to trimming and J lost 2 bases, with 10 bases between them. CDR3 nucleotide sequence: TGTGCCAGCTCCCCGAGACTACAAGAGACCCAGTACTTC. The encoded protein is CASSPRLQETQYF. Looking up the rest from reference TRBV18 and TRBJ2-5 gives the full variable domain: NAGVMQNPRHLVRRRGQEARLRCSPMKGHSHVYWYRQLPEEGLKFMVYLQKENIIDESGMPKERFSAEFPKEGPSILRIQQVVRGDSAAYFCASSPRLQETQYFGPGTRLLVL.